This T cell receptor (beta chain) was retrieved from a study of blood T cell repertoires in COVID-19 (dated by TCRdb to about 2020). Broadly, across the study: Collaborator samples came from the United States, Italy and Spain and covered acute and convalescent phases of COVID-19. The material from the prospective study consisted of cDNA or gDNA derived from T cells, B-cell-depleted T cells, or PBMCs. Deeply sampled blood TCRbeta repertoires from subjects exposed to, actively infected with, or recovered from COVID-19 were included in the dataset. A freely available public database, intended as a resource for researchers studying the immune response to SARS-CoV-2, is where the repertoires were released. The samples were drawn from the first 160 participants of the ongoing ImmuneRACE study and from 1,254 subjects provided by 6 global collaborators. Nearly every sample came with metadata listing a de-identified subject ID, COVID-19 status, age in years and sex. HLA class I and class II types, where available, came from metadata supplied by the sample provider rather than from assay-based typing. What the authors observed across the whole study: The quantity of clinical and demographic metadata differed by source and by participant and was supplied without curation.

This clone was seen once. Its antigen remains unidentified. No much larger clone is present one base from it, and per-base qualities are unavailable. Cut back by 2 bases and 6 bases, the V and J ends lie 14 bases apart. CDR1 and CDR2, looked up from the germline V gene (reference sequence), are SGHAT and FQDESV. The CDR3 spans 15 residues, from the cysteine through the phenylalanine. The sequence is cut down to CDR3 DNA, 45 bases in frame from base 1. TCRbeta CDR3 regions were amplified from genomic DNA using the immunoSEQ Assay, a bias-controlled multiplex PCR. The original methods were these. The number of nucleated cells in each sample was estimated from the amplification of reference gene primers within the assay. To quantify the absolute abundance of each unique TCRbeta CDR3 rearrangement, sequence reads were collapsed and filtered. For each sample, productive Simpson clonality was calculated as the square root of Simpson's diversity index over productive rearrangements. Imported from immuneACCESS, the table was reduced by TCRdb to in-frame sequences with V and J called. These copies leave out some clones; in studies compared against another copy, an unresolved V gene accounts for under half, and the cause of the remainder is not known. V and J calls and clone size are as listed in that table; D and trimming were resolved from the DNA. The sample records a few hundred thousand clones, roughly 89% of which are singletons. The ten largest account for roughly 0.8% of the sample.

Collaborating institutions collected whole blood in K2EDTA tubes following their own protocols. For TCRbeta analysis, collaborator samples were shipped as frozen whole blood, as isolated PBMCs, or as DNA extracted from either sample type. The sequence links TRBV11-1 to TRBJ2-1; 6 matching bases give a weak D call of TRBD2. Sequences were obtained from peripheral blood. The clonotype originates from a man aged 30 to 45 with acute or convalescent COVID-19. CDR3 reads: CASSLPGRGVNEQFF. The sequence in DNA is TGTGCCAGCAGCTTACCCGGGAGAGGGGTCAATGAGCAGTTCTTC.